A selection of T cell receptor beta chains follows, all from one sample in a study of blood T cell repertoires in COVID-19. Clones were sequenced by immunoSEQ multiplex PCR, and TCRdb holds only the in-frame ones, with some missing. The data show about 95,000 clones, around 86% seen once. Sequenced sample: peripheral blood. The origin of the receptors is a man between 60 and 70 years old with COVID-19, enrolled during active disease. The CDR3 runs from the conserved cysteine through the conserved F or W. D genes are given only for firm matches. For some rows the clone size is stated as once, few or many, or as a class when expanded; others skip it.

cdr3_nt cdr3_aa clone_size v_call d_call j_call
TGTGCCAGCAGCCGCGACAGCAATGAGCAGTTCTTC CASSRDSNEQFF . TRBV7-8 . TRBJ2-1
TGTGCCAGTAGTACCGGACAGGTCTCCGAGCAGTACTTC CASSTGQVSEQYF . TRBV19 TRBD1 TRBJ2-7
TGTGCCTGCCTTCCGAGGGAGGGCTACGAGCAGTACTTC CACLPREGYEQYF . TRBV30 TRBD2 TRBJ2-7
TGTGCCAGCAGCCTGACAGGGGGCCTCTTCTCTGGGGCCAACGTCCTGACTTTC CASSLTGGLFSGANVLTF . TRBV7-3 TRBD1 TRBJ2-6
TGCGCCAGCAGCTTGGCCCCAGGGGGCGAGTTTTACGAGCAGTACTTC CASSLAPGGEFYEQYF . TRBV5-1 TRBD1 TRBJ2-7
TGTGCCAGCAGTGAACTTCGGGACACCCGACCCTCTGGAAACACCATATATTTT CASSELRDTRPSGNTIYF . TRBV6-1 . TRBJ1-3
TGTGCCAGCAGTGACAAGACAGGGGGTGTTGCGAATGAGCAGTTCTTC CASSDKTGGVANEQFF . TRBV6-4 TRBD1 TRBJ2-1
TGTGCCTGGAGTTTGTCTCCGGGACTAGCGGGAGTCCAACACCTCAATGAGCAGTTCTTC CAWSLSPGLAGVQHLNEQFF . TRBV30 TRBD2 TRBJ2-1
TGCGCCAGCAGCCAGACTAGCGGAGGGGGGCACACCGGGGAGCTGTTTTTT CASSQTSGGGHTGELFF . TRBV5-1 TRBD2 TRBJ2-2
TGCGCCAGCAGCTTGAGGCTAGCGGGAGGGCCAAACGGGGAGCAGTACTTC CASSLRLAGGPNGEQYF few TRBV5-1 TRBD2 TRBJ2-7
TGTGCCTGGACAGGGTCCTATAATTCACCCCTCCACTTT CAWTGSYNSPLHF . TRBV30 . TRBJ1-6
TGCAGTGCTAGATTCGGGGTCGGCTACACCTTC CSARFGVGYTF . TRBV20-1 . TRBJ1-2
TGTGCCAGCAGTGAAGGGGCTAGCGGAGGGGGCTACAATGAGCAGTTCTTC CASSEGASGGGYNEQFF . TRBV6-1 . TRBJ2-1
TGTGCCAGTCGCTCCATAACAGGGCAGAATTCACCCCTCCACTTT CASRSITGQNSPLHF . TRBV19 . TRBJ1-6
TGTGCCAGCAGCCGTAGCGGGAGCTCCTACGAGCAGTACTTC CASSRSGSSYEQYF . TRBV7-2 TRBD2 TRBJ2-7
TGTGCCAGCAGTTTATTACAGGGCGACTATGGCTACACCTTC CASSLLQGDYGYTF few TRBV27 . TRBJ1-2
TGTGCCAGCAGCCCCGGGGAAGGGAATGAGCAGTTCTTC CASSPGEGNEQFF . TRBV12-3/TRBV12-4 . TRBJ2-1
TGTGCCAGCAGTCCGGGACTAGCGGGAGGGCCGGCCAAAAACATTCAGTACTTC CASSPGLAGGPAKNIQYF . TRBV6-6 TRBD2 TRBJ2-4
TGCGCCAGGACAGGGTCCGGCAATCAGCCCCAGCATTTT CARTGSGNQPQHF . TRBV5-1 TRBD1 TRBJ1-5
TGCGCCAGCAGCCCGGGGACAGGGGGCGAGACTAATGAAAAACTGTTTTTT CASSPGTGGETNEKLFF . TRBV5-1 TRBD1 TRBJ1-4
TGTGCCAGCTCAAAACAGGGAAACTACGAGCAGTACTTC CASSKQGNYEQYF . TRBV18 . TRBJ2-7
TGTGCCAGCAGCCCCGCGGATTCACCCCTCCACTTT CASSPADSPLHF once TRBV7-2 . TRBJ1-6
TGTGCCAGCGACGGACAGGTCGATCAGCCCCAGCATTTT CASDGQVDQPQHF . TRBV21-1 . TRBJ1-5
TGTGCCAGCAGACCCGGACAGGGCCCAGATACGCAGTATTTT CASRPGQGPDTQYF . TRBV6-5 TRBD1 TRBJ2-3
TGTGCCAGCAGCTTGGTGGCGGGAGGGGAAGCAGATACGCAGTATTTT CASSLVAGGEADTQYF . TRBV5-4 TRBD2 TRBJ2-3
TGTGCCAGCAGCTCCAGTGGGACATCGAATCAGCCCCAGCATTTT CASSSSGTSNQPQHF . TRBV7-2 . TRBJ1-5